The rows below give T cell receptor beta chains drawn from one sample of a study of beta chain features in type 1 diabetes. Clones were read by immunoSEQ multiplex PCR, and TCRdb kept only the in-frame ones, dropping some. Of about 620,000 clones in the sample, roughly a sixth were seen once. The sample consisted of naive CD4+ T cells from blood. The receptors here all came from a man younger than 35 in good health. The CDR3 runs from the conserved cysteine through the conserved F or W. The D gene is left open where the match is weak. Clone size is stated in some rows and not others, as once, few, many or a class when expanded.

V	J	size	D	CDR3	DNA
TRBV28	TRBJ1-2	.	.	CASGERTTHGYTF	TGTGCCAGTGGGGAGAGGACAACGCATGGCTACACCTTC
TRBV5-1	TRBJ2-3	.	.	CASSLEGRPSTDTQYF	TGCGCCAGCAGCTTGGAAGGCAGGCCAAGCACAGATACGCAGTATTTT
TRBV5-4	TRBJ2-7	few	.	CASSLGGRGSYEQYF	TGTGCCAGCAGCTTGGGTGGAAGGGGCTCCTACGAGCAGTACTTC
TRBV18	TRBJ2-1	few	TRBD1	CASSQDRASNEQFF	TGTGCCAGCTCACAGGACAGGGCTTCAAATGAGCAGTTCTTC
TRBV7-2	TRBJ1-4	few	.	CASSPDRYTEKLFF	TGTGCCAGCAGCCCCGATAGGTATACTGAAAAACTGTTTTTT
TRBV6-6	TRBJ2-7	.	.	CASSYPGTSYEQYF	TGTGCCAGCAGTTACCCAGGGACCTCCTACGAGCAGTACTTC
TRBV19	TRBJ2-7	few	.	CASSIGTLYEQYF	TGTGCCAGTAGTATAGGGACACTCTACGAGCAGTACTTC
TRBV5-1	TRBJ1-5	.	.	CASSYLQGGQPQHF	TGCGCCAGCAGCTACCTACAGGGAGGGCAGCCCCAGCATTTT
TRBV27	TRBJ1-1	once	.	CASTLGGRDTEAFF	TGTGCCAGCACCCTTGGAGGGCGGGACACTGAAGCTTTCTTT
TRBV19	TRBJ2-7	.	TRBD2	CASTRTSDAYEQYF	TGTGCCAGTACCCGGACTAGCGATGCCTACGAGCAGTACTTC
TRBV28	TRBJ2-7	.	TRBD1	CASSLPPGQGIF	TGTGCCAGCAGTCTCCCCCCGGGACAGGGTATCTTC
TRBV7-2	TRBJ2-1	few	.	CASSLDAIFSYNEQFF	TGTGCCAGCAGCTTAGACGCCATCTTCTCCTACAATGAGCAGTTCTTC
TRBV7-9	TRBJ1-1	.	TRBD1	CASSLGTANTEAFF	TGTGCCAGCAGCCTCGGGACAGCGAACACTGAAGCTTTCTTT
TRBV7-9	TRBJ1-2	.	.	CASSLARPVYGYTF	TGTGCCAGCAGCTTAGCGAGGCCCGTGTATGGCTACACCTTC
TRBV7-2	TRBJ2-5	.	.	CASSFAGRQETQYF	TGTGCCAGCAGCTTCGCGGGGCGCCAAGAGACCCAGTACTTC